This T cell receptor beta chain was identified in a study of blood T cell repertoires in COVID-19. Background on the study: From the United States, Italy and Spain came samples of acute and convalescent COVID-19. From T cells, B-cell-depleted T cells, or PBMCs came the material, which was cDNA or gDNA.

In the original analysis: Amplified reference gene primers provided the basis for estimating nucleated cell counts. The assay was immunoSEQ multiplex PCR, and TCRdb's table has in-frame clones only and misses some. D and trimming come from the DNA, and the V and J calls and clone size come from that table. The table has approximately 200,000 clones, about 88% seen once. V dropped 1 base and J dropped 7; count of bases not matched to a gene: 15. Germline CDR1 reads LNHNV; CDR2 reads YYDKDF (reference sequence). The CDR3 is made up of 18 amino acids. The sequence derives from a man aged 70-80 years with active or convalescent COVID-19. J is TRBJ2-1 and V is TRBV15; 8 nucleotides match TRBD1. Source material: peripheral blood. As DNA, the CDR3 is TGTGCCACCAGCAGAGTTAGGGGGGCCAGGGGGCCTGGGAATGAGCAGTTCTTC. Encoded protein: CATSRVRGARGPGNEQFF.